This TCR beta chain was sequenced during a study of blood T cells in healthy people across ages. This clonotype has just a few counts. Sample-barcoded 5' priming and a J-beta primer mix drove a second PCR of roughly 6 to 12 cycles. TCRdb itself ran the 5' RACE reads through MiXCR, one entry per CDR3 protein. The repertoire holds about 1.8 million distinct CDR3 sequences, with roughly 52% as singletons. Germline V gene lookup returns CDR1 MNHEY and CDR2 SVGEGT. The ends lost 8 bases at V and 6 bases at J; junction bases unmatched: 7. This CDR3 has 15 amino acids. The source of this sequence is a woman aged 40 to 50 in good health. Material: blood. V gene TRBV6-2 or TRBV6-3 combines with J gene TRBJ2-1, with TRBD2 matching over 13 bases. In nucleotides, the CDR3 is TGTGCCAGCCGACTAGCGGGGGGCACCTTCAATGAGCAGTTCTTC. Its protein is CASRLAGGTFNEQFF.